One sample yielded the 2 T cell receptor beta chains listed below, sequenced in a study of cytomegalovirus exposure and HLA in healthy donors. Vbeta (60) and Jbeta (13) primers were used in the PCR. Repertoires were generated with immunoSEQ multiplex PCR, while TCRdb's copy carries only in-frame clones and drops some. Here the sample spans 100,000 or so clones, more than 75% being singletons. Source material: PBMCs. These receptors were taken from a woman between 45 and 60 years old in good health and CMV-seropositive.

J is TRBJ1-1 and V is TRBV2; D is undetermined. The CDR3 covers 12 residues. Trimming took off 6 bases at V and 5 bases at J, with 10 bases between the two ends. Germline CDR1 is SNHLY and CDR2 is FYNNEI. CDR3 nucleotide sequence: TGTGCCAGCAGGGTTCGGGGAACTGAAGCTTTCTTT. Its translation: CASRVRGTEAFF.

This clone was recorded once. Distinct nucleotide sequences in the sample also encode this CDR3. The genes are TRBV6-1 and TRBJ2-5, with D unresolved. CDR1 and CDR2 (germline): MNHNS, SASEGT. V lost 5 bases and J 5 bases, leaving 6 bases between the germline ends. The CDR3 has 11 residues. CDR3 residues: CASSYRETQYF. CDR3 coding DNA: TGTGCCAGCAGTTATCGGGAGACCCAGTACTTC.